This T cell receptor beta chain was sequenced during a study of blood T cell repertoires in COVID-19. Study information: From T cells, B-cell-depleted T cells, or PBMCs came the material, which was cDNA or gDNA.

Germline loops: CDR1 MNHNY, CDR2 SVGAGI (reference sequence). This CDR3 contains 14 residues. J was trimmed by 7 bases and V by 7 bases; bases with no gene match: 11. Assay: immunoSEQ multiplex PCR; the TCRdb copy retains only in-frame clones and omits some. The sample shows approximately 92,000 clones, around 81% of them seen only once. The genes are TRBV6-6 and TRBJ2-7; 9 bases align to TRBD1. The origin of this receptor is a man aged 50-60 years who had recovered from COVID-19. The source material was peripheral blood. CDR3 sequence (DNA): TGTGCCAGCAATTCCGGGACAGGGTTAGGGGAGCAGTACTTC. Its translation is CASNSGTGLGEQYF.